The 5 T cell receptor beta chains listed next were all sequenced from one sample in a study of blood T cells in healthy people across ages. Primers used in a second PCR of about 7 to 12 cycles were a sample-barcoded 5' primer and a J-beta primer mix. Via MiXCR, TCRdb re-called the 5' RACE reads, giving one row per CDR3 protein. This table holds about 1.4 million distinct CDR3 sequences, approximately 59% found once. The sequenced sample consisted of blood. Every receptor here comes from a man in his late teens or twenties in good health.

This clonotype was detected a few times. The rearrangement uses TRBV9 and TRBJ2-3, with unresolved D. The germline V gene has CDR1 SGDLS and CDR2 YYNGEE. The CDR3 contains 15 residues. The V end lost 0 bases, the J end lost 2 bases, and 10 bases lay between the germline ends. The CDR3 DNA reads as TGTGCCAGCAGCGTAGTGGCCACCTACACAGATACGCAGTATTTT. Translated: CASSVVATYTDTQYF.

This chain joins TRBV7-9 and TRBJ2-5; a weak D match, TRBD2 (6 bases). Germline values: CDR1 SEHNR, CDR2 FQNEAQ (reference sequence). The CDR3 is 15 amino acids. The V end lost 3 bases, the J end lost 5 bases, and 16 bases lay between the germline ends. Here the CDR3 DNA reads TGTGCCAGCAGCTTGACCGGGAGTGGTGCGGAGACCCAGTACTTC. The encoded protein is CASSLTGSGAETQYF.

The chain is built from TRBV18 and TRBJ2-7, with D perhaps TRBD1 (6 bases). Between the trimmed V and J ends, which lost 2 bases and 0 bases, there was a span of 11 bases. Germline-derived CDR1 and CDR2 are KGHSH and LQKENI. The CDR3 has 15 amino acids. CDR3 loop: CASSPGGQSSYEQYF. For the CDR3, the DNA is TGTGCCAGCTCACCAGGGGGACAAAGCTCCTACGAGCAGTACTTC.

V and J are TRBV6-1 and TRBJ1-2; weak D call: TRBD1 (6 bases). The germline V gene encodes CDR1 MNHNS and CDR2 SASEGT. The CDR3 loop spans 17 amino acids. V lost 6 bases and J 2 bases, leaving 22 bases between the germline ends. The DNA for the CDR3 is TGTGCCAGCAGCCCACAGCCAGGGGATCCTCGCAACTATGGCTACACCTTC. Amino acid sequence: CASSPQPGDPRNYGYTF.

V is TRBV9 and J is TRBJ2-1; TRBD1 might be the D (5 bases). This CDR3 is built from 15 residues. Deletions cut 3 bases from V and 2 bases from J, with 12 bases between. Germline CDR1 and CDR2: SGDLS and YYNGEE. The DNA for the CDR3 is TGTGCCAGCAGCGCGACAGATTCTACCTACAATGAGCAGTTCTTC. It codes for CASSATDSTYNEQFF.